This T cell receptor beta chain was identified during a study of T cells in Graves' hyperthyroidism and ophthalmopathy. Broader study findings: Through a model of 13 V-J features, ophthalmopathy was separated from stable hyperthyroidism.

This clonotype was seen ten or more times. Its antigen is currently unknown. Amplification of TCR beta CDR3 regions used RNA as the template. HTBI primers were the set used in a first-round RT-PCR of the TCR CDR3. TCRdb independently ran MiXCR on the multiplex PCR reads; one entry per CDR3 protein. The sample has 360,000 or so distinct CDR3 sequences, roughly 15% seen once; the top ten hold roughly 20%. Each diagnosis was grounded in clinical symptoms, serum thyroxine and TRAb, thyroid ultrasound, and orbital computed tomography. Fresh peripheral blood, approximately 10 ml, was the source of the PBMCs. Trimming at V came to 5 bases and at J to 8 bases, leaving 9 bases not matched to a gene. The CDR3 has 15 residues.

This receptor was obtained from a woman in her fifties or sixties with Graves' ophthalmopathy. This sequence joins TRBV12-3 or TRBV12-4 and TRBJ2-2; 9 bases line up with TRBD2. The sample comprised blood. The DNA of the CDR3 is TGTGCCAGCAGTCTTAGCGGGAGAGGTGCTGGGGAGCTGTTTTTT. As protein: CASSLSGRGAGELFF.